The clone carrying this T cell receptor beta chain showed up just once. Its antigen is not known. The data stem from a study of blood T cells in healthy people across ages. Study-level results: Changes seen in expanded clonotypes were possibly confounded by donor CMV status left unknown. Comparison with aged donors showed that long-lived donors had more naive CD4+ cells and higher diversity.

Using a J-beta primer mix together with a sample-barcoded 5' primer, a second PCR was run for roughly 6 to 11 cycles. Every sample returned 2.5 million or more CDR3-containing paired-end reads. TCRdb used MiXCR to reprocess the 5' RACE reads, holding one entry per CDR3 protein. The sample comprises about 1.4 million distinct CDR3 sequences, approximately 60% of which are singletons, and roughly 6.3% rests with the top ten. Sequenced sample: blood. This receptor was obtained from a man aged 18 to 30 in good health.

The CDR3 spells CASSQIILQGLSSTDTQYF. The CDR3 DNA reads as TGCGCCAGCAGCCAAATAATTCTACAGGGGCTCTCTAGCACAGATACGCAGTATTTT. This chain links TRBV5-1 with TRBJ2-3; 7 bases align to TRBD1. CDR3 length: 19 amino acids. From germline, CDR1 is SGHRS and CDR2 YFSETQ. With 4 bases clipped from V and 0 bases from J, the junction kept 17 bases outside the gene matches.